The rows below give T cell receptor beta chains drawn from one sample of a study of beta chain features in type 1 diabetes. Generated by immunoSEQ multiplex PCR, the TCRdb table keeps only in-frame clones and is missing some. Of about 250,000 clones in the sample, 13% to 15% were seen once. The sample taken for sequencing was naive CD4+ T cells from blood. These receptors were collected from a woman between 40 and 55 years old in good health. The CDR3 runs from the conserved cysteine through the conserved F or W. Each record gives: D gene, J gene, clone size, V gene, CDR3 protein, CDR3 DNA. A D gene is named only where the DNA matches it firmly. Expanded clones are given a class, and other clones once, few, many or no size at all.

>-|TRBJ2-1|many|TRBV7-7
CASSLGQYNEQFF
TGTGCCAGCAGCTTAGGACAGTACAATGAGCAGTTCTTC
>-|TRBJ2-7|few|TRBV7-9
CASSSKGGAEQYF
TGTGCCAGCAGCTCCAAAGGGGGGGCCGAGCAGTACTTC
>-|TRBJ2-1|few|TRBV19
CASKAPGGIGFYNEQFF
TGTGCCAGTAAGGCCCCGGGCGGGATAGGGTTTTACAATGAGCAGTTCTTC
>TRBD1|TRBJ1-1|few|TRBV18
CASSPLGQRNTEAFF
TGTGCCAGCTCACCACTGGGACAGAGGAACACTGAAGCTTTCTTT
>TRBD1|TRBJ2-3|many|TRBV10-3
CAISLTGTDTQYF
TGTGCCATCAGTTTGACAGGGACAGATACGCAGTATTTT
>-|TRBJ2-6|-|TRBV19
CASSLGVSGANVLTF
TGTGCCAGCAGCTTAGGAGTTTCTGGGGCCAACGTCCTGACTTTC
>TRBD1|TRBJ2-3|-|TRBV11-2
CASSFPGQGGDTQYF
TGTGCCAGCAGCTTTCCGGGACAGGGGGGAGATACGCAGTATTTT
>TRBD2|TRBJ2-5|-|TRBV19
CASNKLAGGQETQYF
TGTGCCAGTAACAAACTAGCGGGGGGGCAAGAGACCCAGTACTTC
>-|TRBJ2-7|few|TRBV2
CASTAGTRNAYEQYF
TGTGCCAGCACCGCCGGGACACGTAACGCCTACGAGCAGTACTTC
>-|TRBJ1-4|-|TRBV2
CASSEAPGAYEKLFF
TGTGCCAGCAGTGAAGCCCCAGGGGCGTATGAAAAACTGTTTTTT
>TRBD2|TRBJ2-3|-|TRBV9
CASSASGTRGGSDTQYF
TGTGCCAGCAGCGCCTCCGGGACTAGGGGGGGATCGGATACGCAGTATTTT
>-|TRBJ2-5|-|TRBV6-1
CASKGGASWTQYF
TGTGCCAGCAAAGGGGGGGCCTCGTGGACCCAGTACTTC
>-|TRBJ1-1|few|TRBV9
CASSVGGTLVVSTEAFF
TGTGCCAGCAGCGTAGGGGGGACATTAGTCGTCTCCACTGAAGCTTTCTTT
>TRBD1|TRBJ1-5|-|TRBV18
CASSPTGIQPQHF
TGTGCCAGCTCACCGACAGGGATCCAGCCCCAGCATTTT
>-|TRBJ2-7|-|TRBV4-3
CASSQQRGTGINEQYF
TGCGCCAGCAGCCAACAACGGGGTACAGGGATCAACGAGCAGTACTTC
>-|TRBJ2-1|-|TRBV5-1
CASSLVRGLVYNEQFF
TGCGCCAGCAGCTTGGTAAGGGGTCTCGTTTACAATGAGCAGTTCTTC
>TRBD2|TRBJ2-2|-|TRBV6-1
CASSASGGTLGTGELFF
TGTGCCAGCAGTGCTAGCGGGGGCACCCTCGGCACCGGGGAGCTGTTTTTT
>TRBD1|TRBJ1-4|-|TRBV7-9
CASSLQGAQDEKLFF
TGTGCCAGCAGCCTACAGGGGGCTCAGGATGAAAAACTGTTTTTT
>-|TRBJ2-1|few|TRBV25-1
CASSVAGGNEQFF
TGTGCCAGCAGTGTTGCAGGGGGGAATGAGCAGTTCTTC
>-|TRBJ2-2|-|TRBV9
CASSETHTGELFF
TGTGCCAGCAGCGAGACACACACCGGGGAGCTGTTTTTT